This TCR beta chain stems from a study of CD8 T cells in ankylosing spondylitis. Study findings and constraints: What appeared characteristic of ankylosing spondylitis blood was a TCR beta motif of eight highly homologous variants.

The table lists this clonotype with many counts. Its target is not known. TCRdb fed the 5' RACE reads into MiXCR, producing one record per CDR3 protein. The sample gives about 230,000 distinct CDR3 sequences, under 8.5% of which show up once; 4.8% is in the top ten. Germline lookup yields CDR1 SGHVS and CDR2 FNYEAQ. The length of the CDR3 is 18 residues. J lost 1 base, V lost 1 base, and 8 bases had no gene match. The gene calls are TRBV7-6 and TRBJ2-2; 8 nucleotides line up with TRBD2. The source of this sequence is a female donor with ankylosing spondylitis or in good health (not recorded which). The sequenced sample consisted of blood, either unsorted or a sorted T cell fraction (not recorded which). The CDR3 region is CASSLVGLAGQNTGELFF. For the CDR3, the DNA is TGTGCCAGCAGCTTAGTCGGGCTAGCGGGCCAGAACACCGGGGAGCTGTTTTTT.